One sample yielded the 11 T cell receptor beta chains listed below, sequenced in a study of CD8+ T cells in alopecia areata. Treatment of the sample: oral pan-JAK inhibitor, 5-10 mg twice daily. RNA was isolated and reverse transcribed to cDNA, the sequencing template. Method: immunoSEQ multiplex PCR; TCRdb's copy keeps in-frame clones and lacks some. The sample includes fewer than 250,000 clones, 43% of them seen just once. This specimen was CD4+ T cells sorted from blood, taken at approximately week 36, from a patient treated with tofacitinib. All receptors derive from a human donor with alopecia areata.

This clone was detected only a few times. This sequence joins TRBV6-6 and TRBJ2-3, with 10 bases aligning to TRBD2. V lost 8 bases to trimming and J lost 5 bases; unmatched junction nucleotides: 10. Germline V gene lookup returns CDR1 MNHNY and CDR2 SVGAGI (reference sequence). The CDR3 covers 15 residues. This CDR3 is CASSQAGGPKDTQYF. Written as DNA, the CDR3 is TGTGCCAGCTCCCAAGCGGGAGGGCCTAAAGATACGCAGTATTTT.

The V call is TRBV5-1, the J call TRBJ2-2; 10 bases line up with TRBD2. This CDR3 has 16 amino acids. CDR1 is SGHRS, CDR2 YFSETQ, per germline. Trimming cost V 2 bases and J 5 bases; bases outside gene matches: 6. Written as DNA, the CDR3 is TGCGCCAGCAGCTTCCTAGCGGGAGTTGAAACCGGGGAGCTGTTTTTT. The encoded protein is CASSFLAGVETGELFF.

This clone was found once. J is TRBJ1-1 and V is TRBV6-5, with unresolved D. V was trimmed by 7 bases and J by 8 bases, leaving 14 bases between them. Germline-derived CDR1 and CDR2 are MNHEY and SVGAGI. The CDR3 is made up of 12 amino acids. The DNA of the CDR3 is TGTGCCAGCATCACTCACGGGAGAGAAGCTTTCTTT. Protein sequence: CASITHGREAFF.

There are a few counts of this clone. The V and J genes are TRBV29-1 and TRBJ2-5; 13 bases fit TRBD2. The V segment lost 6 bases and the J segment 4 bases; nucleotides outside the gene matches: 5. This CDR3 spans 14 amino acids. The germline V gene has CDR1 SQVTM and CDR2 ANQGSEA. Here the CDR3 reads CSVRLAGGRETQYF. Written as DNA, the CDR3 is TGCAGCGTCCGACTAGCGGGAGGTCGAGAGACCCAGTACTTC. Full variable domain (missing parts from reference TRBV29-1 and TRBJ2-5): SAVISQKPSRDICQRGTSLTIQCQVDSQVTMMFWYRQQPGQSLTLIATANQGSEATYESGFVIDKFPISRPNLTFSTLTVSNMSPEDSSIYLCSVRLAGGRETQYFGPGTRLLVL.

This clone was seen just once. The gene calls are TRBV7-8 and TRBJ2-5; TRBD2 is a possible D gene (6 bases). Germline-derived CDR1 and CDR2 are SGHVS and FQNEAQ. V was pared by 3 bases and J by 11 bases, with 19 bases between. This CDR3 spans 14 amino acids. The CDR3 DNA sequence: TGTGCCAGCAGCTTTGGGCTAAACGGACGGGAGCAGTACTTC. Its protein product is CASSFGLNGREQYF.

A few counts support this clone. The same CDR3 arises from other DNA sequences in this sample as well. The gene calls are TRBV11-3 and TRBJ2-3; D is possibly TRBD1 (6 bases). Germline V gene data show CDR1 as SGHNT and CDR2 as YENEEA. The length of the CDR3 is 13 residues. Trimming took 3 bases from V and 4 from J, leaving 8 bases between them. As DNA, the CDR3 is TGTGCCAGCAGCTTGGGGGCTTCAGATACGCAGTATTTT. As protein: CASSLGASDTQYF.

V is TRBV29-1 and J is TRBJ2-7, with TRBD1 identical over 10 bases. Germline-derived CDR1 and CDR2 are SQVTM and ANQGSEA. The CDR3 totals 14 residues. Trimming removed 3 bases from V and 6 bases from J; junction bases left unmatched: 8. In DNA, the CDR3 is TGCAGCGTTGATCTCCGGGACAGGGGAGGCGAGCAGTACTTC. Translation gives CSVDLRDRGGEQYF.

The chain couples TRBV30 to TRBJ1-4; possible D gene TRBD1, 6 bases. The V gene lost 2 bases and the J gene lost 8 bases, with 24 bases spanning the gap. This CDR3 region has 17 residues. The V gene's germline CDR1 is GTSNPN and CDR2 SVGIG (reference sequence). This chain's CDR3 is CAWSKTPGGGNGEKLFF. The CDR3 DNA reads as TGTGCCTGGAGTAAAACCCCAGGAGGGGGTAATGGGGAAAAACTGTTTTTT. The whole variable domain, filled in from reference TRBV30 and TRBJ1-4, reads SQTIHQWPATLVQPVGSPLSLECTVEGTSNPNLYWYRQAAGRGLQLLFYSVGIGQISSEVPQNLSASRPQDRQFILSSKKLLLSDSGFYLCAWSKTPGGGNGEKLFFGSGTQLSVL.

The chain couples TRBV6-6 to TRBJ2-7; either TRBD1 or TRBD2 may supply D (5 bases each). In germline, CDR1 is MNHNY, CDR2 SVGAGI (reference sequence). Trimming stripped 6 bases from V and 1 base from J, with 10 bases between. The CDR3 is made up of 13 amino acids. This CDR3 is CASRRDGSYEQYF. The CDR3 DNA follows: TGTGCCAGCAGACGGGACGGATCCTACGAGCAGTACTTC.

This clone was observed once. CDR3 DNA: TGCGCCAGCAGCCAAGAGGACCTGGGGAACATTCAGTACTTC. Its translation: CASSQEDLGNIQYF. The chain has TRBV4-3 and TRBJ2-4; D unresolved. With 0 bases removed from V and 7 bases from J, the gap between germline ends came to 10 bases. Germline V gives CDR1 LGHNA, CDR2 YSLEER. This CDR3 is 14 amino acids long.

The chain is built from TRBV5-4 and TRBJ2-3; weak D call: TRBD2 (5 bases). The CDR3 runs 14 residues. Germline CDR1 is SGHNT and CDR2 is YYREEE (reference sequence). The germline V and J ends were trimmed by 4 bases and 6 bases, with 15 bases remaining between them. CDR3 in amino acids: CASSRPGVRDTQYF. CDR3 nucleotide sequence: TGTGCCAGCAGCCGGCCCGGGGTACGTGATACGCAGTATTTT.